Detailed here is one T cell receptor (beta chain). This clone's antigen is unknown. No quality values exist for individual bases; no much larger clone is one base distant. Libraries were constructed by RT-PCR. Sequencing relied on a NextSeq 550. The public sequencing data were trimmed at Q25 with fastp and processed into clonotypes with MiXCR by TCRdb, which kept only in-frame beta chains. Rows with one shared CDR3 protein collapse into an entry with the most common genes and DNA. The sample yields about 70,000 distinct CDR3 sequences; roughly 29% were counted once. About a quarter of the sample is taken by the ten largest. The cysteine opens and the phenylalanine closes a CDR3 of 16 amino acids. The only DNA kept is the CDR3, 48 bases in frame from the first base. Trimming at the junction amounts to 8 bases on V and 1 base on J, and the germline ends lie 20 bases apart. CDR1 and CDR2 are read off the germline V gene as KGHSH and LQKENI.

The source of the sample is a study of patients and donors after allogeneic stem cell transplantation (dated by TCRdb to 2020 to 2022). The sequence joins TRBV18 to TRBJ1-1, with TRBD1 as a weak D call on 5 bases. Sequenced input: blood, either unsorted or a sorted T cell fraction (not recorded which). The receptor's source is a human donor who was either an allogeneic HSCT recipient or a stem cell or donor lymphocyte infusion donor (not recorded which). It is not recorded whose cells these are; they may come from a transplant donor. The CDR3 loop reads CASQFDGIGQNTEAFF. Read as DNA, the sequence is TGTGCCAGCCAGTTTGACGGAATTGGACAGAACACTGAAGCTTTCTTT.